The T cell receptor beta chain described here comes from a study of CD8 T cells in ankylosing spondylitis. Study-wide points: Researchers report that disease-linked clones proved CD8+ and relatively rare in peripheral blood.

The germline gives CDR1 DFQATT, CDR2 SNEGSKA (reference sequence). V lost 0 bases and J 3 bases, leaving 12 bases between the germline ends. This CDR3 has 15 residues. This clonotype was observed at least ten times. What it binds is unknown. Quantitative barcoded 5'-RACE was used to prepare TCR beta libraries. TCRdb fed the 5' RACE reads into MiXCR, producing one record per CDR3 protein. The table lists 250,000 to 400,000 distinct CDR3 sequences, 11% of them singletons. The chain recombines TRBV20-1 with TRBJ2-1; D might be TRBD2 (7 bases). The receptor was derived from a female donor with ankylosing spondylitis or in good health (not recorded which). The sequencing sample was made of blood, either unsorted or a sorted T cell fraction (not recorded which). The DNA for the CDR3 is TGCAGTGCTAGAGATTGGGGGGGCGTCTACAATGAGCAGTTCTTC. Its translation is CSARDWGGVYNEQFF.